The sequence of this T cell receptor beta chain was determined in a study of blood T cell repertoires in COVID-19. About the study: Sites across the United States, Italy and Spain contributed samples from acute and convalescent COVID-19. In each case, the material was cDNA or gDNA derived from T cells, B-cell-depleted T cells, or PBMCs.

Across roughly 25 US areas, participants ranged in age from roughly 18 to 89 years. Trimming removed 8 bases at V and 8 bases at J, with 21 bases between. CDR1 is MDHEN and CDR2 is SYDVKM in the germline V gene. This CDR3 has 14 residues. Data came from immunoSEQ multiplex PCR; TCRdb stores just in-frame clones and leaves some out. The sample lists about 140,000 clones, about nine tenths occurring once. The sequence derives from a man between 60 and 70 years old who had recovered from COVID-19. The V and J genes are TRBV28 and TRBJ1-2; maybe TRBD1 (5 bases). The specimen was PBMCs or T cells enriched from blood (not recorded which). The CDR3 nucleotides read TGTGCCAGCGGGACCCCAGCGGGAATTGGAGGCTACACCTTC. Encoded protein: CASGTPAGIGGYTF.